Detailed here is one T cell receptor beta chain. The antigen is undetermined. The data originate from a study of T-cell memory formation after mild COVID-19. Findings and caveats of the study: CD4+ contracting clones were mainly CM and EM; CD8+ ones, EMRA.

In germline, CDR1 is SGHRS, CDR2 YFSETQ. The CDR3 loop spans 16 amino acids. The V gene end was trimmed by 4 bases and the J gene end by 7 bases; junction bases not matched to a gene: 13. TCRdb reprocessed the 5' RACE reads with MiXCR, giving one entry per CDR3 protein. This table has 400,000 to 500,000 distinct CDR3 sequences, under 20% appearing once. This clonotype was sampled from a young man who had mild COVID-19 (a few samples of this study predate the infection). Cell type and time point are not known. The rearrangement uses TRBV5-1 and TRBJ1-2; 10 positions match TRBD1. Sequenced sample: PBMCs or a T cell subset sorted from them (not recorded which). CDR3 DNA sequence: TGCGCCAGCAGCCTCGGCGCGGGACAGGGGAATGGTGGCTACACCTTC. This encodes CASSLGAGQGNGGYTF. Combining the CDR3 with reference TRBV5-1 and TRBJ1-2 gives the whole variable domain KAGVTQTPRYLIKTRGQQVTLSCSPISGHRSVSWYQQTPGQGLQFLFEYFSETQRNKGNFPGRFSGRQFSNSRSEMNVSTLELGDSALYLCASSLGAGQGNGGYTFGSGTRLTVV.